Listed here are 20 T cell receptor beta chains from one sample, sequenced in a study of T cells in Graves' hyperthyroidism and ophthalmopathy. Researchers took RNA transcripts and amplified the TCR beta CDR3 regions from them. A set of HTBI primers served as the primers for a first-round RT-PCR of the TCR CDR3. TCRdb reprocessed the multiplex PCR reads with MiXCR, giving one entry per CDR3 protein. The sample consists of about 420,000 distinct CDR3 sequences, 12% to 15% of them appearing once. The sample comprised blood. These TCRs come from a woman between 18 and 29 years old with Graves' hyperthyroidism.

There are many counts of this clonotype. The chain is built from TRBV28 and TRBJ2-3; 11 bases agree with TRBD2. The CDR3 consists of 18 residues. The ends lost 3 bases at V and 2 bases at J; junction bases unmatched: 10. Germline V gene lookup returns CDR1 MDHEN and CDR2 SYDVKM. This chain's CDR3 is CASSLGGLAGPTTDTQYF. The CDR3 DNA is TGTGCCAGCAGTTTGGGCGGACTAGCGGGCCCCACCACAGATACGCAGTATTTT. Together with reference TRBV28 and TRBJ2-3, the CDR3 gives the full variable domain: DVKVTQSSRYLVKRTGEKVFLECVQDMDHENMFWYRQDPGLGLRLIYFSYDVKMKEKGDIPEGYSVSREKKERFSLILESASTNQTSMYLCASSLGGLAGPTTDTQYFGPGTRLTVL.

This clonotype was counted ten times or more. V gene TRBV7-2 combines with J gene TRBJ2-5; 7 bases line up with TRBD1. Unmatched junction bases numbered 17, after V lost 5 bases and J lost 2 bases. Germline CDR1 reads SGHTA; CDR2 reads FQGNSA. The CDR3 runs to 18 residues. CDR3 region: CASSPVPFAGGYQETQYF. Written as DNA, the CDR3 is TGTGCCAGCAGCCCAGTCCCCTTTGCAGGGGGATATCAAGAGACCCAGTACTTC.

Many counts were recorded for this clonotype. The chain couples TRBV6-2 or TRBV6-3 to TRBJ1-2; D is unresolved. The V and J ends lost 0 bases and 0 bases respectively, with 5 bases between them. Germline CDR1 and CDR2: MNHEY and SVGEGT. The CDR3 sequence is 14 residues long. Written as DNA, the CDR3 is TGTGCCAGCAGTTACTCTCCGGCTAACTATGGCTACACCTTC. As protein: CASSYSPANYGYTF.

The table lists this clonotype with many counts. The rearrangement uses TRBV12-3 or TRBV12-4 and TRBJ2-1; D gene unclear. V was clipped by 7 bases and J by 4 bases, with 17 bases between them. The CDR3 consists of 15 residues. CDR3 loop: CASTLAEARYNEQFF. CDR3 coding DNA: TGTGCCAGCACTCTGGCCGAGGCCCGATACAATGAGCAGTTCTTC.

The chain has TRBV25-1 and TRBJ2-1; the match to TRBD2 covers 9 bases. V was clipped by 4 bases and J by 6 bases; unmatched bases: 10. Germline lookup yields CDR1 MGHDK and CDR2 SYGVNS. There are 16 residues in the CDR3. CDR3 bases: TGTGCCAGCAGTGGACCGGGACTAGCCTTATCCAATGAGCAGTTCTTC. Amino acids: CASSGPGLALSNEQFF.

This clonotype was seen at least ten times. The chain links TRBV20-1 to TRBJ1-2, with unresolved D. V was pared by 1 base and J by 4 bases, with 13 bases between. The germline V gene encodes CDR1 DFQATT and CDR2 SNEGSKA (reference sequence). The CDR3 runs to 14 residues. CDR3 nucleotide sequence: TGCAGTGCTAGAGCTTGGACCGCGGCCTATGGCTACACCTTC. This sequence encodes CSARAWTAAYGYTF.

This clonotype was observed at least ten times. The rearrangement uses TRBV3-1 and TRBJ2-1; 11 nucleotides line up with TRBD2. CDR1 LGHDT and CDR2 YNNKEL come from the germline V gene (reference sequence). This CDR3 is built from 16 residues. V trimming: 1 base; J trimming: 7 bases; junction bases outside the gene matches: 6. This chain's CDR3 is CASSQVLTSGINEQFF. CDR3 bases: TGTGCCAGCAGCCAAGTTCTGACTAGCGGGATTAATGAGCAGTTCTTC.

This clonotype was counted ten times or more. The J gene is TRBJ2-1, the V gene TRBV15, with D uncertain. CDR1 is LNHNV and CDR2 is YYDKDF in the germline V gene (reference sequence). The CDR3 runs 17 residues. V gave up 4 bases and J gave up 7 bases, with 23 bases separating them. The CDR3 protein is CATSKEITGTAGNEQFF. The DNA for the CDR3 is TGTGCCACCAGCAAAGAGATCACGGGTACGGCTGGGAATGAGCAGTTCTTC.

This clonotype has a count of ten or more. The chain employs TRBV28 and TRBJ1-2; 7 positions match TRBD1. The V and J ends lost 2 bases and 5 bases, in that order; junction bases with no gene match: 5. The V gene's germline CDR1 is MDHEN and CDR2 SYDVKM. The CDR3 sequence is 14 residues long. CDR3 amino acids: CASSLAGTDYGYTF. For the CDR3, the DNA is TGTGCCAGCAGTTTAGCCGGGACAGATTATGGCTACACCTTC.

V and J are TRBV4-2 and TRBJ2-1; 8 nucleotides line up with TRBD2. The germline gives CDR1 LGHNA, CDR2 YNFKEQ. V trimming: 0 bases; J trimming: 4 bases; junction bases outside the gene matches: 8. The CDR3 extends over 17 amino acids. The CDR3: CASSQDRAGGQYNEQFF. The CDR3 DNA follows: TGTGCCAGCAGCCAAGATCGGGCGGGAGGTCAATACAATGAGCAGTTCTTC.

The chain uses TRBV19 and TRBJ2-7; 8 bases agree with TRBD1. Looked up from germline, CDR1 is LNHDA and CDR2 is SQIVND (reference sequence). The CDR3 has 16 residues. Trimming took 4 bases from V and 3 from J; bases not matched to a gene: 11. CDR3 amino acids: CASSKALAGGSYEQYF. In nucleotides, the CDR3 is TGTGCCAGTAGTAAGGCCCTTGCAGGGGGCAGCTACGAGCAGTACTTC.

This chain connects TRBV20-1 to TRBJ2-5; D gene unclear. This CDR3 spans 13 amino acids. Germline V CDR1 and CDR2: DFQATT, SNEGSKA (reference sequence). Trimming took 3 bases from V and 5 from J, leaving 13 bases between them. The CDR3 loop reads CSARSVAKETQYF. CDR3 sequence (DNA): TGCAGTGCTAGGTCGGTAGCAAAGGAGACCCAGTACTTC.

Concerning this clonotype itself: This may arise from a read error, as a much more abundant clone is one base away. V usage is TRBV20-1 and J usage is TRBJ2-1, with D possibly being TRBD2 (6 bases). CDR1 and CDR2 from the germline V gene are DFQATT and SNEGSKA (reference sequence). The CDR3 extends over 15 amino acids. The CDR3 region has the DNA TGCAGTGCTAGTGTGGCGGGGATAGGTGTTAATGAGCATTTCTTC. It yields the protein CSASVAGIGVNEHFF.

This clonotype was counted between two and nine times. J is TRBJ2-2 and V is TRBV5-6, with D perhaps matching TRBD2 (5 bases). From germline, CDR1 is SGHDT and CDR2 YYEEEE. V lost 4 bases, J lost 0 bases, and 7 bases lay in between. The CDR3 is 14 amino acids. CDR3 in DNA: TGTGCCAGCAGCCGGACTCCGAACACCGGGGAGCTGTTTTTT. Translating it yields CASSRTPNTGELFF.

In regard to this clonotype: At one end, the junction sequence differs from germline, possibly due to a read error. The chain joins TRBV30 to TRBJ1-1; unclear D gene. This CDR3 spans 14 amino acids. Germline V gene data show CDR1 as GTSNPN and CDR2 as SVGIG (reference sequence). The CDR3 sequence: CAWKFLGGNTGAFF. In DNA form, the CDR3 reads TGTGCCTGGAAGTTCTTGGGTGGGAACACTGGAGCTTTCTTT.

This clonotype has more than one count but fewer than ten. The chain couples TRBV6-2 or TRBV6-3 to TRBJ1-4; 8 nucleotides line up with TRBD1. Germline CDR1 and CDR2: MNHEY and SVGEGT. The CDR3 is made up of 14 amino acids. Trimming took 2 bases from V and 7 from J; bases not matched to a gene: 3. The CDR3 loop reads CASSYKGQAEKLFF. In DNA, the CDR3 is TGTGCCAGCAGTTACAAGGGACAGGCTGAAAAACTGTTTTTT.

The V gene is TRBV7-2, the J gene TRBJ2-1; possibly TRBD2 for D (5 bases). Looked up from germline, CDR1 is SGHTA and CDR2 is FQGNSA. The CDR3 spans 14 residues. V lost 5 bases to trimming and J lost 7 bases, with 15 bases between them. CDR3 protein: CASSLGNYSNEQFF. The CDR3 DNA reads TGTGCCAGCAGCCTCGGGAACTACTCAAATGAGCAGTTCTTC. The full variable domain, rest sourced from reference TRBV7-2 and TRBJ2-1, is GAGVSQSPSNKVTEKGKDVELRCDPISGHTALYWYRQSLGQGLEFLIYFQGNSAPDKSGLPSDRFSAERTGGSVSTLTIQRTQQEDSAVYLCASSLGNYSNEQFFGPGTRLTVL.

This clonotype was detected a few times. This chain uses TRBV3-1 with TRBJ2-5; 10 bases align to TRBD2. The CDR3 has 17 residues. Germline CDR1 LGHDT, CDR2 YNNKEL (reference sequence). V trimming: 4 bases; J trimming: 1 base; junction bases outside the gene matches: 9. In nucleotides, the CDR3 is TGTGCCAGCAGCCTCAAACTAGCGGGGTATTTCCAAGAGACCCAGTACTTC. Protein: CASSLKLAGYFQETQYF.

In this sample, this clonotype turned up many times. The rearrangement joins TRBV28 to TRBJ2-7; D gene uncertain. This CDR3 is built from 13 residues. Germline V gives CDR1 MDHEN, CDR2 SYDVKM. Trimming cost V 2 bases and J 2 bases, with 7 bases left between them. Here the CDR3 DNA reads TGTGCCAGCAGTTTACTGCTTGCCTACGAGCAGTACTTC. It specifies CASSLLLAYEQYF.

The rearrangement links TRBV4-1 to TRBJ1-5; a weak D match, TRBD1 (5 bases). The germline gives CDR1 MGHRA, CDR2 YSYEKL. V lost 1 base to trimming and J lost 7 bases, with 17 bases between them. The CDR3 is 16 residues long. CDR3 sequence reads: CASSQAPPGRHQPQHF. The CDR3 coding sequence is TGCGCCAGCAGCCAAGCTCCTCCAGGGAGACACCAGCCCCAGCATTTT.